This TCR beta chain derives from a study of T cells in localized non-small cell lung cancer. General study results and limits: There was higher T cell clonality in uninvolved adjacent lung than in tumor, and it was highest there. Investigators sequenced only a single tumor region, leaving heterogeneity possible. Density of T cells in blood, when higher, went with longer overall survival.

The CDR3 extends over 15 amino acids. Comments on this clone: Its antigen is undetermined.

Clones were read by immunoSEQ multiplex PCR, and TCRdb kept only the in-frame ones, dropping some. The sample gives approximately 46,000 clones, under 90% of which show up once; about a sixth is in the top ten. This receptor was taken from a man between 40 and 70 years old with stage III lung adenocarcinoma. The material sequenced was peripheral blood mononuclear cells, taken before any cancer treatment. The genes are TRBV21-1 and TRBJ1-5; TRBD1 is the table's D call, not checked against the DNA. TRBV21-1 is annotated as a pseudogene. For the CDR3, the DNA is TGTGCCAGCAGCAAAGGGGACAGTAGCAATCAGCCCCAGCATTTT. Its protein is CASSKGDSSNQPQHF.